Listed below are T cell receptor beta chains from one sample, sequenced in a study of T-cell reconstitution after alpha-beta-depleted transplantation in children. TCRdb re-called the PCR reads with MiXCR, one entry per CDR3 protein. In the table there are approximately 350,000 distinct CDR3 sequences, 13% of which are singletons. The sequencing here drew on PBMCs, taken from the stem cell graft. These receptors all come from a human donor who donated a stem cell graft to a child with Fanconi anemia. CDR3s include the opening cysteine and the closing phenylalanine or tryptophan.

v_call: TRBV28; j_call: TRBJ2-4; cdr3_aa: CASSWGDRAIQYF
v_call: TRBV12-3/TRBV12-4; j_call: TRBJ2-1; cdr3_aa: CASSNRLGNEQFF
v_call: TRBV28; j_call: TRBJ2-2; cdr3_aa: CASQYANTGELFF
v_call: TRBV28; j_call: TRBJ1-5; cdr3_aa: CASSLWKGWVASNQPQHF
v_call: TRBV7-6; j_call: TRBJ2-3; cdr3_aa: CASSSDSRSTDTQYF
v_call: TRBV29-1; j_call: TRBJ1-1; cdr3_aa: CSVEEGGTEAFF
v_call: TRBV7-6; j_call: TRBJ2-5; cdr3_aa: CASSNRGETQYF
v_call: TRBV5-5; j_call: TRBJ2-1; cdr3_aa: CASSSQGTGPPEDEQFF
v_call: TRBV11-2; j_call: TRBJ2-1; cdr3_aa: CASSLVRGAYNEQFF
v_call: TRBV10-2; j_call: TRBJ2-7; cdr3_aa: CASREVGTGGHEQYF
v_call: TRBV5-1; j_call: TRBJ2-1; cdr3_aa: CASSLGQTRGNEQFF
v_call: TRBV29-1; j_call: TRBJ1-1; cdr3_aa: CSALITTGEAFF
v_call: TRBV12-3/TRBV12-4; j_call: TRBJ2-3; cdr3_aa: CASSTGLAGPTDTQYF
v_call: TRBV4-2; j_call: TRBJ1-5; cdr3_aa: CASSQGDFRGNQPQHF
v_call: TRBV3-1; j_call: TRBJ1-2; cdr3_aa: CASSQEPGGAYGYTF
v_call: TRBV12-3/TRBV12-4; j_call: TRBJ1-2; cdr3_aa: CASTFLGVGYTF
v_call: TRBV7-9; j_call: TRBJ1-1; cdr3_aa: CASSRNGMNTEAFF
v_call: TRBV12-3/TRBV12-4; j_call: TRBJ1-2; cdr3_aa: CASSPVGARDGYTF
v_call: TRBV29-1; j_call: TRBJ2-5; cdr3_aa: CSVEAKETQYF
v_call: TRBV10-3; j_call: TRBJ2-5; cdr3_aa: CAISESTILEQETQYF
v_call: TRBV6-1; j_call: TRBJ1-2; cdr3_aa: CASSEDAYGYTF
v_call: TRBV9; j_call: TRBJ2-4; cdr3_aa: CASSRGQGSAKNIQYF
v_call: TRBV12-5; j_call: TRBJ2-1; cdr3_aa: CASAPPETGRVVYNEQFF
v_call: TRBV7-9; j_call: TRBJ1-4; cdr3_aa: CASSLGALEKLFF
v_call: TRBV20-1; j_call: TRBJ2-1; cdr3_aa: CSASRRGSNNEQFF
v_call: TRBV4-3; j_call: TRBJ1-1; cdr3_aa: CASSQGVPLGRAFF
v_call: TRBV11-2; j_call: TRBJ2-3; cdr3_aa: CASSFSPADTQYF
v_call: TRBV3-1; j_call: TRBJ2-5; cdr3_aa: CASSPVGSGRYQETQYF
v_call: TRBV7-2; j_call: TRBJ1-1; cdr3_aa: CASSRQRETEAFF
v_call: TRBV12-3/TRBV12-4; j_call: TRBJ1-2; cdr3_aa: CASSSTVGYTF
v_call: TRBV29-1; j_call: TRBJ2-2; cdr3_aa: CSVSGTGGFGELFF
v_call: TRBV18; j_call: TRBJ2-5; cdr3_aa: CASSPRGQAEETQYF
v_call: TRBV29-1; j_call: TRBJ1-4; cdr3_aa: CSAYRTGTEKLFF
v_call: TRBV4-1; j_call: TRBJ2-7; cdr3_aa: CASSHDPGQTYEQYF
v_call: TRBV5-5; j_call: TRBJ2-3; cdr3_aa: CASSNPTGSDTQYF
v_call: TRBV5-1; j_call: TRBJ2-7; cdr3_aa: CASSFRENYEQYF
v_call: TRBV5-1; j_call: TRBJ1-1; cdr3_aa: CASSATGVGTEAFF
v_call: TRBV10-3; j_call: TRBJ2-2; cdr3_aa: CAISWTDTGELFF
v_call: TRBV12-3/TRBV12-4; j_call: TRBJ1-2; cdr3_aa: CASSPRGGGYYGYTF
v_call: TRBV6-2/TRBV6-3; j_call: TRBJ1-2; cdr3_aa: CASNPAGVSNYGYTF
v_call: TRBV28; j_call: TRBJ2-2; cdr3_aa: CASSLSGQGDGELFF
v_call: TRBV7-8; j_call: TRBJ2-1; cdr3_aa: CASSASRVRRYNEQFF
v_call: TRBV6-2/TRBV6-3; j_call: TRBJ2-5; cdr3_aa: CASSYRDFQETQYF
v_call: TRBV30; j_call: TRBJ2-2; cdr3_aa: CAWSVNRGADTGELFF
v_call: TRBV24-1; j_call: TRBJ2-3; cdr3_aa: CATTGTATDTQYF
v_call: TRBV2; j_call: TRBJ1-5; cdr3_aa: CATASMISNQPQHF
v_call: TRBV7-2; j_call: TRBJ2-3; cdr3_aa: CASSFGTGYTDTQYF
v_call: TRBV6-1; j_call: TRBJ2-2; cdr3_aa: CATRLAGNTGELFF
v_call: TRBV5-4; j_call: TRBJ2-5; cdr3_aa: CASSSKLAGDIQETQYF
v_call: TRBV29-1; j_call: TRBJ2-2; cdr3_aa: CSGRDRGDGELFF
v_call: TRBV7-8; j_call: TRBJ1-1; cdr3_aa: CASSLGARGVNTEAFF